The entry below gives a single T cell receptor (beta chain) sequence along with its context. These data come from a study of blood T cell repertoires in COVID-19. On the study more broadly: Donors in the United States, Italy and Spain gave samples during acute or convalescent COVID-19. T cells, B-cell-depleted T cells, or PBMCs provided the cDNA or gDNA that served as material.

The CDR3 is 13 residues long. Trimming shortened V by 1 base and J by 7 bases, and 10 bases separated the two germline ends. CDR1 is SGHNT and CDR2 is YYREEE in the germline V gene (reference sequence). Source study methods: It was from reference gene primer amplification that nucleated cell counts were estimated. Produced via immunoSEQ multiplex PCR; TCRdb's table is partial and in-frame only. V, J and clone size are taken as reported in that table, and D and trimming were inferred from the DNA itself. Seen here are roughly 60,000 clones, 80% to 90% observed once, and the top ten hold 0.9% to 1.5%. This sequence originates from a man in his forties with acute or convalescent COVID-19. Input material: peripheral blood. V gene TRBV5-4 combines with J gene TRBJ2-3; D gene ambiguous. This CDR3 is CASSLRATNTQYF. The CDR3 DNA reads TGTGCCAGCAGCTTGCGCGCCACGAATACGCAGTATTTT.